This section outlines one T cell receptor (beta chain) sequence together with its context. Its antigen is not identified. This sample was taken from a study of T cell responses to AZD1222 COVID-19 vaccine. Study as a whole: Second-dose groups at about 4 or about 12 weeks were pooled.

Assay used: immunoSEQ multiplex PCR; TCRdb lists only in-frame clones, some missing. The table records 100,000 or so clones, about 87% of them present only once. The CDR3 length is 18 residues. CDR1 is SNHLY, CDR2 FYNNEI, per germline. V lost 7 bases and J 0 bases, leaving 21 bases between the germline ends. Study-level results: Spike-specific TCRs gained breadth and depth after people received two AZD1222 doses. None of the repertoires were sampled until the peak T cell response had passed.

The V call is TRBV2, the J call TRBJ2-2; D is uncertain. Sequences were derived from peripheral blood, sampled on day 0 of AZD1222 vaccination. The TCR comes from an adult in good health. The CDR3 sequence: CASIVDGIGSSNTGELFF. The DNA of the CDR3 is TGTGCCAGCATAGTGGATGGTATAGGGTCTTCGAACACCGGGGAGCTGTTTTTT.